Described below is a single TCR beta chain sequence and its context. PCR employed 60 Vbeta and 13 Jbeta primers. TCRdb's copy holds only in-frame clones and misses some; the assay was immunoSEQ multiplex PCR. The sample lists 150,000 to 200,000 clones, about four fifths occurring once. The data originate from a study of cytomegalovirus exposure and HLA in healthy donors. This CDR3 contains 16 residues. Germline CDR1 reads SGHDN; CDR2 reads FVKESK. J gave up 6 bases and V 3 bases, and 9 bases lay outside the gene matches. The clonotype originates from a woman under 30 in good health and CMV-seronegative. The chain employs TRBV14 and TRBJ2-1, with 9 bases matching TRBD2. The sequenced sample consisted of PBMCs. The CDR3 DNA sequence: TGTGCCAGCAGCCAGTACGGCGGGAGGGCCTCCAATGAGCAGTTCTTC. Protein sequence: CASSQYGGRASNEQFF.